This T cell receptor (beta chain) was observed in a study of blood T cells in healthy people across ages. This CDR3 comprises 16 residues. The V end was cut by 5 bases, the J end by 6 bases, with 20 bases between. Germline lookup yields CDR1 SGHVS and CDR2 FQNEAQ. A sample-barcoded 5' primer and a J-beta primer mix were used in a second PCR of roughly 6 to 11 cycles. One entry per CDR3 protein, called by TCRdb with MiXCR from the 5' RACE reads. The repertoire holds 500,000 to 550,000 distinct CDR3 sequences, about 25% seen once, with around 10% in the top ten. The sample also formed part of further work on T cells of mothers and their children. That study reports: Per 15 ul, 1.5 ug of RNA was used, with all extracted RNA going into cDNA synthesis. Overlap ran slightly, non-significantly higher for related than unrelated mother-child pairs.

The sequence derives from a boy aged 5-17 years in good health. The sample was blood. The rearrangement uses TRBV7-8 and TRBJ2-1; D could derive from TRBD1 or TRBD2 (5 bases each). In DNA, the CDR3 is TGTGCCAGCAGCCCCCGGGCCGGGACCAGCGTCAATGAGCAGTTCTTC. Its translation is CASSPRAGTSVNEQFF.